This T cell receptor beta chain emerged from a study of identical twins. From germline, CDR1 is LNHNV and CDR2 YYDKDF (reference sequence). The V and J ends lost 1 base and 5 bases respectively, with 6 bases between them. The CDR3 sequence is 12 residues long. One entry per CDR3 protein results from TCRdb running MiXCR on the 5' RACE reads. The sample lists 600,000 to 850,000 distinct CDR3 sequences, roughly 18% seen once, with 10% to 15% in the top ten. These same data were also listed under a study on T cells expressing NK-cell markers. That study adds: The TCR beta repertoires were obtained from sorted CD3+CD56+NKG2C+, CD3+CD56+NKG2C- and CD3+CD56-NKG2C+ T cells. Within the sequenced cohort of eight donors, seven exhibited HCMV seropositivity and one was seronegative.

Source material: PBMCs. The chain joins TRBV15 to TRBJ2-7; D call uncertain. The TCR originated in a young woman in good health. The DNA for the CDR3 is TGTGCCACCAGCAGAGTGGGCGACGAGCAGTACTTC. Translation gives CATSRVGDEQYF.